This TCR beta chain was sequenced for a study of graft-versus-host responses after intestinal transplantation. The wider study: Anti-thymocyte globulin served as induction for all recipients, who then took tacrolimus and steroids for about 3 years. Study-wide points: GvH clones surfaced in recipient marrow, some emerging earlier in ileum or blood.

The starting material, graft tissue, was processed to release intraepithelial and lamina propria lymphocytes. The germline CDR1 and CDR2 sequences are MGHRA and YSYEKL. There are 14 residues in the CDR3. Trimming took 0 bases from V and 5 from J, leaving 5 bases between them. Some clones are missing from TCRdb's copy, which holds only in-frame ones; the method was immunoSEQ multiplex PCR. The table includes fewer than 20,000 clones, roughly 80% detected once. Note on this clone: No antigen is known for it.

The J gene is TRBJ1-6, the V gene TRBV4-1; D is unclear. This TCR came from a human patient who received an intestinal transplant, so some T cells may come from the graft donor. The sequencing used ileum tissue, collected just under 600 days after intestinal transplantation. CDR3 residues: CASSQELNNSPLHF. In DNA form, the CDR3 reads TGCGCCAGCAGCCAAGAGCTCAATAATTCACCCCTCCACTTT.